This T cell receptor beta chain comes out of a study of human T cells and chemical hapten exposure. Background on the study: Yields of TCR per sample differed, chiefly owing to small differences in pooled library volume.

Trimming pared 7 bases from V and 4 bases from J, leaving 14 bases between. The germline gives CDR1 MNHNS, CDR2 SASEGT. The CDR3 is made up of 13 amino acids. Overall study results and limits: Versus controls, significantly more large CDR3 similarity clusters arose from expanded TCRs.

The table lists this clonotype with many counts. No antigen is known for it. The time point was: patch test 3, about 24 weeks after DPC sensitization. Specified treatment: therapeutic diphenylcyclopropenone sensitization with weekly scalp DPC. Staff drew blood before applying each patch test. The template was total RNA from unfractionated whole blood. TCRdb re-analysed the RACE reads in MiXCR, keeping a single row per CDR3 protein. The sample consists of roughly 150,000 distinct CDR3 sequences, 25% to 35% of them appearing once. The source is a woman younger than 35 with alopecia areata. Some clones in this sample may be carry-over from other donors' samples. The gene calls are TRBV6-1 and TRBJ2-7, with no clear D. This sample comprised whole blood, obtained in connection with sensitization to the hapten diphenylcyclopropenone (DPC). CDR3 bases: TGTGCCAGCATTGGGCAGCCAGATTACGAGCAGTACTTC. Protein product: CASIGQPDYEQYF.